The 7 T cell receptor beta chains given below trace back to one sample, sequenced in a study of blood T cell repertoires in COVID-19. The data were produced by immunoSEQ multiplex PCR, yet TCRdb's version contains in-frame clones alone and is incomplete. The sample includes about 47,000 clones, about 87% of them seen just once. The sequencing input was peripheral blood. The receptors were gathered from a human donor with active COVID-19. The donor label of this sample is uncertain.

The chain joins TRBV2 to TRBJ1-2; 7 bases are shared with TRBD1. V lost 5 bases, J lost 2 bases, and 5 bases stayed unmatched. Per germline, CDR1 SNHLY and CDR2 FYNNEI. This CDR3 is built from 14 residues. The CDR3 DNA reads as TGTGCCAGCAGTCGGCTACAGGGGAACTATGGCTACACCTTC. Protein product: CASSRLQGNYGYTF.

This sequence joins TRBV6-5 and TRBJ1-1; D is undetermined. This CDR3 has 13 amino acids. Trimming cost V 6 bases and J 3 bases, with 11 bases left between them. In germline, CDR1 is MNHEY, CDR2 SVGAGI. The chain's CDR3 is CASRTDGDTEAFF. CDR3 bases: TGTGCCAGCAGGACGGACGGGGACACTGAAGCTTTCTTT.

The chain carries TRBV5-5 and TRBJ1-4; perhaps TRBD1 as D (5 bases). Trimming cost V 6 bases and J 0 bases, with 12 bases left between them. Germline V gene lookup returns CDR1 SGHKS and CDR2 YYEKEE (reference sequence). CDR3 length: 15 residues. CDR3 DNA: TGTGCCAGCAAAGCGGGACCTGCAACTAATGAAAAACTGTTTTTT. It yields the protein CASKAGPATNEKLFF.

The CDR3 sequence: CASSLGQGSARETQYF. CDR3 bases: TGTGCCAGCAGCTTAGGCCAGGGGTCGGCGAGGGAGACCCAGTACTTC. The rearrangement links TRBV7-9 to TRBJ2-5; a weak D match, TRBD1 (6 bases). The CDR3 runs to 16 residues. V shed 1 base and J shed 5 bases, with 17 bases lying between them. Germline CDR1 and CDR2: SEHNR and FQNEAQ (reference sequence). The full variable domain, with the rest looked up from reference TRBV7-9 and TRBJ2-5, is DTGVSQNPRHKITKRGQNVTFRCDPISEHNRLYWYRQTLGQGPEFLTYFQNEAQLEKSRLLSDRFSAERPKGSFSTLEIQRTEQGDSAMYLCASSLGQGSARETQYFGPGTRLLVL.

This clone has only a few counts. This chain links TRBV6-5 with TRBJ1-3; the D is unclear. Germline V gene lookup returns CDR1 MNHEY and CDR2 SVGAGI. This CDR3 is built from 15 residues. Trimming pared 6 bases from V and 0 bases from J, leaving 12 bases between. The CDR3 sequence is CASRLDGGSGNTIYF. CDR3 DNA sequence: TGTGCCAGCAGGCTCGATGGAGGCTCTGGAAACACCATATATTTT.

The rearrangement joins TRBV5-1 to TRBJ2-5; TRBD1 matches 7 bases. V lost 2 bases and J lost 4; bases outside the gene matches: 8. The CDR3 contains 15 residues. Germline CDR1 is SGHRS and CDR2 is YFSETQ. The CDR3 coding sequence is TGCGCCAGCAGCTTTCGACAGGGTATGGGAGAGACCCAGTACTTC. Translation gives CASSFRQGMGETQYF.

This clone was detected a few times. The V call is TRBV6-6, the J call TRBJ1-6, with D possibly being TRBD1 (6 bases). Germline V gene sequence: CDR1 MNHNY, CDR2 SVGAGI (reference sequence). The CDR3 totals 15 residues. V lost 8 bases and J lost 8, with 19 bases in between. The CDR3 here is CASVAQTGLDSPLHF. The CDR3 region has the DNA TGTGCCAGCGTCGCCCAGACAGGTTTGGATTCACCCCTCCACTTT.